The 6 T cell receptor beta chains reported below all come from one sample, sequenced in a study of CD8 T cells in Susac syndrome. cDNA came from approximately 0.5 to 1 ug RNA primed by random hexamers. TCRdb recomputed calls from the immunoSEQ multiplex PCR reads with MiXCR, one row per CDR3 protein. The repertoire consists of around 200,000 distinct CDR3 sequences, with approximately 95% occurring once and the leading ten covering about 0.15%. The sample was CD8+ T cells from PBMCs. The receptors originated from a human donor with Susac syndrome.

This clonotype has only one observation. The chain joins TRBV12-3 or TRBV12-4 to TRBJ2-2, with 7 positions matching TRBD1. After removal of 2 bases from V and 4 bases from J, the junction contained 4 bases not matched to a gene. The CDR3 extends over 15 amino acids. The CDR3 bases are TGTGCCAGCAGTTTAAGGACAGGACTCACCGGGGAGCTGTTTTTT. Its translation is CASSLRTGLTGELFF.

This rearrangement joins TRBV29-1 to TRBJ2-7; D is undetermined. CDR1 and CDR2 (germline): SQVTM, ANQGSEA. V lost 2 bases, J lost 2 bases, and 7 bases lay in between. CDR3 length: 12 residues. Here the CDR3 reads CSVETATYEQYF. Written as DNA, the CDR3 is TGCAGCGTTGAAACAGCTACCTACGAGCAGTACTTC.

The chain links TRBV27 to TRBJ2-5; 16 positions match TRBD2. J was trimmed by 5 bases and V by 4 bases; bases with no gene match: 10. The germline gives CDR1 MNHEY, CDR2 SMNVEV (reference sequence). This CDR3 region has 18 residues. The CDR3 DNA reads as TGTGCCAGCAGTTCCTCCGGGACTAGCGGGAGGGGGGAGGAGACCCAGTACTTC. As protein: CASSSSGTSGRGEETQYF.

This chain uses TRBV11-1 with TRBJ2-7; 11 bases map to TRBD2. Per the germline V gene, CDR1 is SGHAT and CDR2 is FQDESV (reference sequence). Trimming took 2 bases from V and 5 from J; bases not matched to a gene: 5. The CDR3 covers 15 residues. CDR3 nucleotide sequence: TGTGCCAGCAGCTTATCTACGACTAGCGGGGACGAGCAGTACTTC. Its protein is CASSLSTTSGDEQYF.

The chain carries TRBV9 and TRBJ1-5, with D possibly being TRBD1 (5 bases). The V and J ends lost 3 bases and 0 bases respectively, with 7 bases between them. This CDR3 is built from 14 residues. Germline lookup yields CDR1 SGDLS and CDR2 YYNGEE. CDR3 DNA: TGTGCCAGCAGCGCAGACAGTAGCAATCAGCCCCAGCATTTT. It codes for CASSADSSNQPQHF.

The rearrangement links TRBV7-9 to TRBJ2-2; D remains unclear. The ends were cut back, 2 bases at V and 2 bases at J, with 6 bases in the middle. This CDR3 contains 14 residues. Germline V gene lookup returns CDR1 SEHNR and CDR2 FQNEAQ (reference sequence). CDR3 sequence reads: CASSLQFNTGELFF. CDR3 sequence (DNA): TGTGCCAGCAGCTTACAGTTTAACACCGGGGAGCTGTTTTTT.